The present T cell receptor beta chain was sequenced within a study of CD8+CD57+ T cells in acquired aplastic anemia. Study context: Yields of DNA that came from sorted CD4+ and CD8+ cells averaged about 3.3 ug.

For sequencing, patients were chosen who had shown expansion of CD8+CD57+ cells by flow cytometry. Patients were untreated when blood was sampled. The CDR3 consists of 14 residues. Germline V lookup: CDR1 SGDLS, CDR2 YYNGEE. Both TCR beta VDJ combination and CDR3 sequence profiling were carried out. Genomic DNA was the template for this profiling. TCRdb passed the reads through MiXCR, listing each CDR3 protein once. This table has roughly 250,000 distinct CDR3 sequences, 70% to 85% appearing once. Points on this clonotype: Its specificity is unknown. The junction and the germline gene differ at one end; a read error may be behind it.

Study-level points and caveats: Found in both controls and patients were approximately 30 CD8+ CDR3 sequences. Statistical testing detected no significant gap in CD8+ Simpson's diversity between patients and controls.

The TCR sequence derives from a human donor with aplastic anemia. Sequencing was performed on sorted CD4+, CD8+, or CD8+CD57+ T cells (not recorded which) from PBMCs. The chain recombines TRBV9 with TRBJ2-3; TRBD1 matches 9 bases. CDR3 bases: TGTGCCAGCAGCCTCCGGGACAGGGCCGATAATACGCATTTT. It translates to CASSLRDRADNTHF.